The 30 T cell receptor beta chains presented below share a single source sample, sequenced in a study of cytomegalovirus exposure and HLA in healthy donors. Primers included in the PCR were 60 Vbeta and 13 Jbeta primers. Clones were sequenced by immunoSEQ multiplex PCR, and TCRdb holds only the in-frame ones, with some missing. The sample carries roughly 89,000 clones, under 80% recorded once. The specimen sequenced was PBMCs. Receptor source: a man aged 25-45 years in good health and CMV-seropositive.

The chain is built from TRBV2 and TRBJ2-1; 9 bases line up with TRBD1. This CDR3 comprises 12 residues. The trim removed 9 bases at V and 8 bases at J, leaving 5 bases unmatched. The germline V gene has CDR1 SNHLY and CDR2 FYNNEI. The CDR3 region is CARQGAGDEQFF. As DNA, the CDR3 is TGTGCCAGACAGGGGGCGGGGGATGAGCAGTTCTTC.

This clone was found once. V and J are TRBV19 and TRBJ2-7, with D perhaps TRBD2 (5 bases). The CDR3 has 14 amino acids. Trimming pared 3 bases from V and 6 bases from J, leaving 15 bases between. Germline loops: CDR1 LNHDA, CDR2 SQIVND (reference sequence). The CDR3 nucleotides are TGTGCCAGTAGTATTGGGGAGATAGCGTCCGAGCAGTACTTC. Protein product: CASSIGEIASEQYF.

This clone is a singleton in its sample. The chain uses TRBV20-1 and TRBJ2-1; D gene unclear. The CDR3 loop spans 11 amino acids. Germline V gene data show CDR1 as DFQATT and CDR2 as SNEGSKA (reference sequence). V was shortened by 4 bases and J by 5 bases, with 6 bases between the two germline ends. The CDR3 DNA reads TGCAGTGCTACTCCTAACAATGAGCAGTTCTTC. As protein: CSATPNNEQFF.

The chain links TRBV29-1 to TRBJ2-1, with TRBD2 identical over 9 bases. The germline CDR1 and CDR2 sequences are SQVTM and ANQGSEA. The V segment lost 4 bases and the J segment 1 base; nucleotides outside the gene matches: 8. This CDR3 spans 16 amino acids. CDR3 amino acids: CSVVSGAGGSYNEQFF. The CDR3 DNA sequence: TGCAGCGTTGTATCTGGAGCGGGGGGATCCTACAATGAGCAGTTCTTC.

The gene calls are TRBV7-3 and TRBJ2-7; 8 positions match TRBD1. Per the germline V gene, CDR1 is SGHTA and CDR2 is FQGTGA. This CDR3 has 13 amino acids. Trimming removed 4 bases from V and 7 bases from J; junction bases left unmatched: 6. CDR3 loop: CASSSGQGREQYF. CDR3 nucleotides: TGTGCCAGCAGCTCCGGACAGGGTCGAGAGCAGTACTTC.

The chain employs TRBV7-6 and TRBJ1-5; D is possibly TRBD1 (5 bases). Trimming took 1 base from V and 11 from J, leaving 15 bases between them. CDR1 is SGHVS and CDR2 is FNYEAQ in the germline V gene. CDR3 length: 14 amino acids. In DNA form, the CDR3 reads TGTGCCAGCAGCTTAGGGACACCCCCCTCAGCCCAGCATTTT. It translates to CASSLGTPPSAQHF. The full variable domain, its missing parts supplied by reference TRBV7-6 and TRBJ1-5, is GAGVSQSPRYKVTKRGQDVALRCDPISGHVSLYWYRQALGQGPEFLTYFNYEAQQDKSGLPNDRFSAERPEGSISTLTIQRTEQRDSAMYRCASSLGTPPSAQHFGDGTRLSIL.

The chain has TRBV19 and TRBJ2-7, with D hard to call. The V end lost 8 bases, the J end lost 4 bases, and 15 bases lay between the germline ends. Germline V gives CDR1 LNHDA, CDR2 SQIVND (reference sequence). This CDR3 comprises 13 residues. The CDR3 DNA reads as TGTGCCAGTTCTCCGTCGTTGACATACGAGCAGTACTTC. It translates to CASSPSLTYEQYF.

The chain joins TRBV5-6 to TRBJ2-7, with TRBD1 identical over 9 bases. V was clipped by 7 bases and J by 3 bases; unmatched bases: 11. CDR1 SGHDT and CDR2 YYEEEE come from the germline V gene. This CDR3 comprises 15 residues. CDR3 nucleotides: TGTGCCAGCTTCTCGCTGGGACAGGGAAACTACGAGCAGTACTTC. Amino acid sequence: CASFSLGQGNYEQYF.

This clone appeared a single time. The chain links TRBV4-1 to TRBJ2-5, with D possibly being TRBD1 (5 bases). Trimming stripped 3 bases from V and 1 base from J, with 15 bases between. Germline V gene lookup returns CDR1 MGHRA and CDR2 YSYEKL. There are 16 residues in the CDR3. The CDR3 nucleotides read TGCGCCAGCAGCCAGAAGGGGAAGAGGATCCAAGAGACCCAGTACTTC. Amino acids: CASSQKGKRIQETQYF.

This rearrangement joins TRBV30 to TRBJ2-1, with 10 nucleotides matching TRBD1. Germline loops: CDR1 GTSNPN, CDR2 SVGIG (reference sequence). This CDR3 spans 15 amino acids. V shed 2 bases, J shed 12 bases, and the junction held 13 bases outside the gene matches. The CDR3: CAWSPSQPGQGRQFF. As DNA, the CDR3 is TGTGCCTGGAGTCCATCCCAGCCGGGACAGGGGCGGCAGTTCTTC.

On this clone itself: This sample also contains other DNA sequences that code for the same CDR3. CDR3 sequence: CSARAGYEQYF. The CDR3 DNA reads as TGCAGTGCTAGAGCAGGCTACGAGCAGTACTTC. The genes are TRBV20-1 and TRBJ2-7; D gene unclear. The CDR3 sequence is 11 residues long. Germline CDR1 and CDR2: DFQATT and SNEGSKA (reference sequence). V lost 1 base to trimming and J lost 3 bases, with 4 bases between them.

This clone showed up just a few times. The J gene is TRBJ2-7, the V gene TRBV6-1, with D possibly matching TRBD1 (6 bases). The CDR3 has 14 amino acids. The germline V and J ends were trimmed by 1 base and 7 bases, with 14 bases remaining between them. The germline gives CDR1 MNHNS, CDR2 SASEGT. CDR3 sequence: CASSEVGGMGEQYF. CDR3 DNA sequence: TGTGCCAGCAGTGAAGTAGGGGGTATGGGGGAGCAGTACTTC.

This chain uses TRBV2 with TRBJ1-1; perhaps TRBD1 as D (6 bases). Trimming left V 1 base short and J 3 bases short, with 6 bases between. Germline V gene lookup returns CDR1 SNHLY and CDR2 FYNNEI. The CDR3 is 13 residues long. The CDR3 loop is CASSEGGHTEAFF. CDR3 DNA: TGTGCCAGCAGTGAAGGGGGGCACACTGAAGCTTTCTTT. The whole variable domain, remainder taken from reference TRBV2 and TRBJ1-1, is EPEVTQTPSHQVTQMGQEVILRCVPISNHLYFYWYRQILGQKVEFLVSFYNNEISEKSEIFDDQFSVERPDGSNFTLKIRSTKLEDSAMYFCASSEGGHTEAFFGQGTRLTVV.

The chain couples TRBV19 to TRBJ2-7; perhaps TRBD2 as D (5 bases). Germline loops: CDR1 LNHDA, CDR2 SQIVND (reference sequence). V gave up 7 bases and J gave up 0 bases, with 16 bases separating them. The CDR3 length is 15 residues. DNA of the CDR3: TGTGCCAGTAAGCGGTCGGGGAAGAGCTCCTACGAGCAGTACTTC. Translating gives CASKRSGKSSYEQYF.

This clone came up many times. The chain joins TRBV4-3 to TRBJ2-3; D remains unclear. Trimming took off 0 bases at V and 6 bases at J, with 7 bases between the two ends. The CDR3 length is 13 residues. Germline V gene data show CDR1 as LGHNA and CDR2 as YSLEER. CDR3 loop: CASSQDGVDTQYF. As DNA, the CDR3 is TGCGCCAGCAGCCAAGACGGTGTGGATACGCAGTATTTT.

This chain links TRBV2 with TRBJ1-1; D is undetermined. Germline lookup yields CDR1 SNHLY and CDR2 FYNNEI. The CDR3 loop spans 17 amino acids. The V and J ends lost 6 bases and 0 bases respectively, with 20 bases between them. The CDR3: CASRGFDRPGMNTEAFF. In DNA, the CDR3 is TGTGCCAGCAGGGGGTTTGATAGGCCCGGGATGAACACTGAAGCTTTCTTT.

The chain employs TRBV5-1 and TRBJ2-5; D may be TRBD1 (5 bases). The CDR3 extends over 15 amino acids. The V and J ends lost 1 base and 3 bases respectively, with 13 bases between them. CDR1 SGHRS and CDR2 YFSETQ come from the germline V gene. In DNA, the CDR3 is TGCGCCAGCAGCTTGTCGTGGACATCGGAAGAGACCCAGTACTTC. As protein: CASSLSWTSEETQYF.

V and J are TRBV11-2 and TRBJ2-2; D unresolved. Trimming left V 2 bases short and J 0 bases short, with 19 bases between. CDR3 size: 19 residues. Germline CDR1 SGHAT, CDR2 FQNNGV. The CDR3 DNA is TGTGCCAGCAGCTTATCTTTGGTCGGCGGCGGATCGAACACCGGGGAGCTGTTTTTT. This translates into CASSLSLVGGGSNTGELFF.

The genes are TRBV5-1 and TRBJ2-5; 9 bases align to TRBD2. The CDR3 totals 16 residues. V shed 2 bases and J 1 base; nucleotides not matched to a gene: 6. Germline V lookup: CDR1 SGHRS, CDR2 YFSETQ. CDR3: CASSFSNSGGQETQYF. The CDR3 DNA follows: TGCGCCAGCAGCTTTAGTAATAGCGGGGGCCAAGAGACCCAGTACTTC.

This chain uses TRBV2 with TRBJ2-2; possibly TRBD2 for D (6 bases). This CDR3 has 16 amino acids. V was shortened by 2 bases and J by 2 bases, with 12 bases between the two germline ends. Germline V gene data show CDR1 as SNHLY and CDR2 as FYNNEI. The CDR3 is CASSERGAINTGELFF. CDR3 in DNA: TGTGCCAGCAGTGAACGCGGGGCGATAAACACCGGGGAGCTGTTTTTT.

The rearrangement links TRBV4-3 to TRBJ1-2; D is unresolved. The germline V gene has CDR1 LGHNA and CDR2 YSLEER. The V gene lost 3 bases and the J gene lost 4 bases, with 21 bases spanning the gap. CDR3 size: 17 residues. DNA for the CDR3: TGCGCCAGCAGCCACCCAGCGGGCGCAGGCGGTGTCTATGGCTACACCTTC. Encoded protein: CASSHPAGAGGVYGYTF.

The rearrangement links TRBV5-1 to TRBJ1-4, with D tentatively TRBD1 (5 bases). Trimming took off 3 bases at V and 7 bases at J, with 16 bases between the two ends. Germline V lookup: CDR1 SGHRS, CDR2 YFSETQ. CDR3 length: 15 residues. CDR3: CASSSGGAPREKLFF. The CDR3 coding sequence is TGCGCCAGCAGCTCGGGGGGAGCTCCCCGTGAAAAACTGTTTTTT.

V and J are TRBV15 and TRBJ2-3, with 9 positions matching TRBD1. V shed 5 bases, J shed 4 bases, and the junction held 10 bases outside the gene matches. The CDR3 consists of 16 residues. The germline V gene encodes CDR1 LNHNV and CDR2 YYDKDF (reference sequence). CDR3 bases: TGTGCCACCAGCCGCCCGGGACAGGGTATCGCAGATACGCAGTATTTT. This encodes CATSRPGQGIADTQYF.

The chain has TRBV7-6 and TRBJ2-5; D perhaps matches TRBD2 (6 bases). The V gene lost 0 bases and the J gene lost 1 base, with 9 bases spanning the gap. The CDR3 loop spans 15 amino acids. Germline V gene lookup returns CDR1 SGHVS and CDR2 FNYEAQ. CDR3 region: CASSLAPEGQETQYF. DNA for the CDR3: TGTGCCAGCAGCTTAGCGCCGGAGGGCCAAGAGACCCAGTACTTC.

The CDR3 loop reads CAISEAGANTEAFF. In DNA, the CDR3 is TGTGCCATCAGTGAGGCAGGGGCGAACACTGAAGCTTTCTTT. V usage is TRBV10-3 and J usage is TRBJ1-1; D is perhaps TRBD1 (6 bases). The germline V gene encodes CDR1 ENHRY and CDR2 SYGVKD. V gave up 2 bases and J gave up 1 base, with 8 bases separating them. The CDR3 spans 14 residues.

This clone was found once. The chain employs TRBV4-1 and TRBJ2-5, with 14 bases identical to TRBD2. Germline CDR1 and CDR2: MGHRA and YSYEKL. V dropped 0 bases and J dropped 4; count of bases not matched to a gene: 4. The length of the CDR3 is 17 residues. The CDR3 spells CASSQERLAGGLETQYF. CDR3 DNA: TGCGCCAGCAGCCAAGAAAGACTAGCGGGGGGGCTAGAGACCCAGTACTTC.

This clone was counted a few times. The chain recombines TRBV4-1 with TRBJ2-7; 9 nucleotides align to TRBD1. V gave up 3 bases and J gave up 5 bases; unmatched junction bases: 8. There are 15 residues in the CDR3. Germline assignment: CDR1 MGHRA and CDR2 YSYEKL. The CDR3 loop is CASSQPGQGNHEQYF. CDR3 DNA: TGCGCCAGCAGCCAGCCGGGACAGGGTAACCACGAGCAGTACTTC.

Only a few counts were recorded for this clone. The chain recombines TRBV6-5 with TRBJ2-7; possible D gene TRBD1, 6 bases. The CDR3 runs to 15 residues. The V gene lost 6 bases and the J gene lost 1 base, with 16 bases spanning the gap. The germline V gene has CDR1 MNHEY and CDR2 SVGAGI. The CDR3 sequence: CASRKGRGHSYEQYF. Here the CDR3 DNA reads TGTGCCAGCAGAAAGGGCAGGGGCCATTCCTACGAGCAGTACTTC.

The chain links TRBV11-3 to TRBJ1-1; D call uncertain. CDR1 SGHNT and CDR2 YENEEA come from the germline V gene. The ends were cut back, 3 bases at V and 0 bases at J, with 5 bases in the middle. The CDR3 has 13 residues. CDR3 sequence reads: CASSLGVNTEAFF. The CDR3 region has the DNA TGTGCCAGCAGCTTGGGAGTGAACACTGAAGCTTTCTTT.

The chain has TRBV30 and TRBJ1-6, with 9 bases lining up with TRBD1. CDR1 and CDR2 (germline): GTSNPN, SVGIG (reference sequence). The CDR3 consists of 14 residues. Trimming cost V 4 bases and J 7 bases; bases outside gene matches: 5. DNA for the CDR3: TGTGCCTGGAATCTTGACAGGGGGAATTCACCCCTCCACTTT. It translates to CAWNLDRGNSPLHF.